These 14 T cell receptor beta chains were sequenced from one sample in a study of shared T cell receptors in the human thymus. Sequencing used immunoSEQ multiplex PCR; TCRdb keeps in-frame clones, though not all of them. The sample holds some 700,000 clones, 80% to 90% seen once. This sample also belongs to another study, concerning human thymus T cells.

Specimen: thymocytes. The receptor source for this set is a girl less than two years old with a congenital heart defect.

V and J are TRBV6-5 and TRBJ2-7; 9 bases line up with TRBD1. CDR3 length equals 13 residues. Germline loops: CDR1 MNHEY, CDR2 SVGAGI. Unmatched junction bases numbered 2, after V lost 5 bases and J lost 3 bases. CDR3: CASSRGQGYEQYF. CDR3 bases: TGTGCCAGCAGTCGGGGACAGGGCTACGAGCAGTACTTC.

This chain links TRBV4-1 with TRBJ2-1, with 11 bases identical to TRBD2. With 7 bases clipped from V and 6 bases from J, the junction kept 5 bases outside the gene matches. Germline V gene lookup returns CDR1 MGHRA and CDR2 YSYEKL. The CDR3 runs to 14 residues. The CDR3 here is CASKGSGGANEQFF. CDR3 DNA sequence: TGCGCCAGCAAGGGTAGCGGGGGGGCCAATGAGCAGTTCTTC.

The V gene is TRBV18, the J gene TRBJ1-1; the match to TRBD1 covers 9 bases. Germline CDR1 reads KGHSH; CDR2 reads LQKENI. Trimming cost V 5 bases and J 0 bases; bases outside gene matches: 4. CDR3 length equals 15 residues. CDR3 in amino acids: CASSSRTGVNTEAFF. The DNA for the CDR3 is TGTGCCAGCTCATCGCGGACAGGGGTGAACACTGAAGCTTTCTTT. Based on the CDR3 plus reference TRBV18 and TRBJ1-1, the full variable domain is NAGVMQNPRHLVRRRGQEARLRCSPMKGHSHVYWYRQLPEEGLKFMVYLQKENIIDESGMPKERFSAEFPKEGPSILRIQQVVRGDSAAYFCASSSRTGVNTEAFFGQGTRLTVV.

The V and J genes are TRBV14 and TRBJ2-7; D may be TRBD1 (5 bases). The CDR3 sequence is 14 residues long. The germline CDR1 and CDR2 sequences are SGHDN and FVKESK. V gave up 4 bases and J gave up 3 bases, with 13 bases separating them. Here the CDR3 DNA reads TGTGCCAGCAGCCCCCAGGGCGGTTACTACGAGCAGTACTTC. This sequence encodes CASSPQGGYYEQYF.

This chain's CDR3 is CATSRDNLGQGKHEQFF. The CDR3 DNA reads TGTGCCACCAGCAGAGATAACCTGGGACAGGGGAAGCATGAGCAGTTCTTC. This rearrangement joins TRBV15 to TRBJ2-1; 10 nucleotides line up with TRBD1. The V segment lost 0 bases and the J segment 8 bases; nucleotides outside the gene matches: 10. In germline, CDR1 is LNHNV, CDR2 YYDKDF (reference sequence). The CDR3 runs to 17 residues.

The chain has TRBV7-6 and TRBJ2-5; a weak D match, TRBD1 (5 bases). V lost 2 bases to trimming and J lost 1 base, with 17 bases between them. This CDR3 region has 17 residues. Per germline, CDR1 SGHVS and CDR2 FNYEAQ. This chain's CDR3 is CASSLPRFTGAQETQYF. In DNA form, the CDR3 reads TGTGCCAGCAGCTTACCCAGATTTACAGGAGCCCAAGAGACCCAGTACTTC.

This chain's CDR3 is CASSRPGQGIPTTDTQYF. As DNA, the CDR3 is TGTGCCAGCAGCAGACCGGGACAGGGGATACCCACCACAGATACGCAGTATTTT. V and J are TRBV21-1 and TRBJ2-3; the DNA was not compared with TRBD1, the D call given in the table. TRBV21-1 is a recognized pseudogene. This CDR3 has 18 amino acids.

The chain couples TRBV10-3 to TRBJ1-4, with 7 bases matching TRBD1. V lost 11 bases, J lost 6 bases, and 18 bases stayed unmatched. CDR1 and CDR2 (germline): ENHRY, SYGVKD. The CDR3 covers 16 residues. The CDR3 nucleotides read TGTGCCCCGGGGGAGTTTAGACAGGGCGGGGATGAAAAACTGTTTTTT. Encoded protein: CAPGEFRQGGDEKLFF.

This chain's CDR3 is CASSSGGPYSNQPQHF. The CDR3 DNA is TGTGCCAGCAGCTCCGGGGGACCCTATAGCAATCAGCCCCAGCATTTT. The chain couples TRBV5-8 to TRBJ1-5, with D possibly matching TRBD1 (5 bases). The CDR3 extends over 16 amino acids. V lost 3 bases to trimming and J lost 0 bases, with 13 bases between them. CDR1 and CDR2 from the germline V gene are SGHTS and YDEGEE.

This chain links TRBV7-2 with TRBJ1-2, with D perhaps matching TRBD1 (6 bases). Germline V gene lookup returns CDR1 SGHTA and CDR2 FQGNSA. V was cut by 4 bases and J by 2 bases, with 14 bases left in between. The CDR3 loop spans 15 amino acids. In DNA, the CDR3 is TGTGCCAGCAGCTCAAGGGTTGACAGGAACTATGGCTACACCTTC. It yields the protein CASSSRVDRNYGYTF. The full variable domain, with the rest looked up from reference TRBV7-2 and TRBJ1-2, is GAGVSQSPSNKVTEKGKDVELRCDPISGHTALYWYRQSLGQGLEFLIYFQGNSAPDKSGLPSDRFSAERTGGSVSTLTIQRTQQEDSAVYLCASSSRVDRNYGYTFGSGTRLTVV.

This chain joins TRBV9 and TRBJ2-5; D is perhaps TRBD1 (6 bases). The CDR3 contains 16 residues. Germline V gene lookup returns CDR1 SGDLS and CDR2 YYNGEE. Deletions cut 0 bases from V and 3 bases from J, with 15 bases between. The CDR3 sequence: CASSVAIGGQEETQYF. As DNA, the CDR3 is TGTGCCAGCAGCGTAGCTATTGGGGGACAAGAAGAGACCCAGTACTTC.

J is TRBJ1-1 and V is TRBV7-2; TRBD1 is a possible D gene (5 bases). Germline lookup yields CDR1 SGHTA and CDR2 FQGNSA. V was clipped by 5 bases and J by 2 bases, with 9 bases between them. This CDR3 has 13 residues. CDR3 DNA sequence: TGTGCCAGCAGCGACAGATATAACACTGAAGCTTTCTTT. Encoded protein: CASSDRYNTEAFF.

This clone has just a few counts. CDR3 sequence reads: CASSLSLTGDYGYTF. CDR3 DNA: TGTGCCAGCAGTTTATCGCTGACAGGGGACTATGGCTACACCTTC. The chain couples TRBV27 to TRBJ1-2, with 8 bases identical to TRBD1. Germline loops: CDR1 MNHEY, CDR2 SMNVEV (reference sequence). CDR3 length equals 15 residues. V lost 0 bases and J lost 3; bases outside the gene matches: 3.

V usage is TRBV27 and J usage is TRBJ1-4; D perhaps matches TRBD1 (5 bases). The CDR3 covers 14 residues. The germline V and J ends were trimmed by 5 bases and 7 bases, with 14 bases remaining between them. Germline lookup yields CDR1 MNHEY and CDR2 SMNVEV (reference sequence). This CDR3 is CASSEGTIGEKLFF. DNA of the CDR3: TGTGCCAGCAGTGAGGGGACTATAGGTGAAAAACTGTTTTTT.